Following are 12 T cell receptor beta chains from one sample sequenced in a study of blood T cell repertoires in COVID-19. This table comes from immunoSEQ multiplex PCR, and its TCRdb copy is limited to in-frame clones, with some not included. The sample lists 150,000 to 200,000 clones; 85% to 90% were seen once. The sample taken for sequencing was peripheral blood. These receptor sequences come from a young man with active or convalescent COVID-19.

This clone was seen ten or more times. The CDR3 DNA reads TGCGCCAGCAGCTCCATCGGGACAGGGAATGGCTACACCTTC. It specifies CASSSIGTGNGYTF. This chain links TRBV5-1 with TRBJ1-2; 9 nucleotides align to TRBD1. The CDR3 has 14 residues. Germline loops: CDR1 SGHRS, CDR2 YFSETQ. With V trimmed by 3 bases and J by 6 bases, 6 bases remained unmatched.

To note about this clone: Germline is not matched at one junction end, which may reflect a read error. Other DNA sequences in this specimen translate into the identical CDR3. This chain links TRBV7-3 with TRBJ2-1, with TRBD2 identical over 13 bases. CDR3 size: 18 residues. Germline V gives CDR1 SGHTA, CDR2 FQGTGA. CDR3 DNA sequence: TGTGCCAGCAGTTTAACCGGGACTAGCGGGGATTCCTACAATGAGCAGTTCTTC. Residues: CASSLTGTSGDSYNEQFF.

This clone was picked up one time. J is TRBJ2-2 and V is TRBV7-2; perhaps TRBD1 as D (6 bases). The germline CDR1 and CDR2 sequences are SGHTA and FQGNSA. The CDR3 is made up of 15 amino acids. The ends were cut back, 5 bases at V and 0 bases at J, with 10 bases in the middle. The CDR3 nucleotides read TGTGCCAGCAGCCTCGGACAGTCGAACACCGGGGAGCTGTTTTTT. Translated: CASSLGQSNTGELFF.

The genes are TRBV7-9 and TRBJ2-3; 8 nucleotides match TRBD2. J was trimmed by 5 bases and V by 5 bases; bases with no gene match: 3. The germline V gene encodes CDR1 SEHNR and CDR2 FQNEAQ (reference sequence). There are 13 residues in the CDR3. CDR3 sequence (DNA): TGTGCCAGCAGCCGGGGGGGCATAGATACGCAGTATTTT. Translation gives CASSRGGIDTQYF.

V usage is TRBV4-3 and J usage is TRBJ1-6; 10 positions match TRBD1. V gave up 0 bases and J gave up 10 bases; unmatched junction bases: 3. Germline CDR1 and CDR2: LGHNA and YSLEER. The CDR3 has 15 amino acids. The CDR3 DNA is TGCGCCAGCAGCCAAGAGGGGACAGGGGCATCACCCCTCCACTTT. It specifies CASSQEGTGASPLHF.

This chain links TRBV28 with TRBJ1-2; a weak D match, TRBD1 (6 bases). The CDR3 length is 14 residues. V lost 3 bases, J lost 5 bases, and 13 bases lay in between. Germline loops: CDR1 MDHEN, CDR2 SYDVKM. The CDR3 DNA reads TGTGCCAGCAGTTTCCCAGGGGTTTGGTATGGCTACACCTTC. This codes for CASSFPGVWYGYTF.

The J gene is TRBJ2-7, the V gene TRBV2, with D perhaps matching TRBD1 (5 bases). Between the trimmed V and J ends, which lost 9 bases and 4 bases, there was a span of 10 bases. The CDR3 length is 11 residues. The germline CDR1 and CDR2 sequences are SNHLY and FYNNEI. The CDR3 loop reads CASQGIYEQYF. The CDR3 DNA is TGTGCCAGTCAGGGCATATACGAGCAGTACTTC.

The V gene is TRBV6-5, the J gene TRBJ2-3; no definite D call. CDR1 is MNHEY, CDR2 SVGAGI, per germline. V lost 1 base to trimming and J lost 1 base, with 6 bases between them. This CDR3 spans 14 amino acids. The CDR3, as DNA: TGTGCCAGCAGTTACTTCGCGGGCACAGATACGCAGTATTTT. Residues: CASSYFAGTDTQYF.

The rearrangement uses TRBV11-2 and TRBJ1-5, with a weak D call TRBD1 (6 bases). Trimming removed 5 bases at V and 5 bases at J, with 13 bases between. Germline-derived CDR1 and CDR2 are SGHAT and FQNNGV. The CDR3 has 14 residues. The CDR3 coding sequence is TGTGCCAGCAGCCTTACAGGGATCCATCAGCCCCAGCATTTT. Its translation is CASSLTGIHQPQHF.

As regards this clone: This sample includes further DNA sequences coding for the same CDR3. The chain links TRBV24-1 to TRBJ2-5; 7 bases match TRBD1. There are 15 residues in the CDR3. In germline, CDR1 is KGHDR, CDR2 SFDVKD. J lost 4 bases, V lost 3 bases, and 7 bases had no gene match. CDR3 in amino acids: CATSDSRTGGETQYF. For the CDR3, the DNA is TGTGCCACCAGTGATAGCCGGACAGGCGGAGAGACCCAGTACTTC.

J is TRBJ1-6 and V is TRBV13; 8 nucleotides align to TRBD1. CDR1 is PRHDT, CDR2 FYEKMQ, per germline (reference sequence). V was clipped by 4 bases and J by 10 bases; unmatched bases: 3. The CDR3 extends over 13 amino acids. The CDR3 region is CASSSTGVSPLHF. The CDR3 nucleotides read TGTGCCAGCAGCTCGACAGGGGTATCACCCCTCCACTTT.

The CDR3 bases are TGTGCCAGCAGTTTATATCCGGGACAGGATAATTCACCCCTCCACTTT. Translation: CASSLYPGQDNSPLHF. The rearrangement joins TRBV28 to TRBJ1-6; TRBD1 matches 8 bases. CDR1 MDHEN and CDR2 SYDVKM come from the germline V gene. V shed 1 base and J 5 bases; nucleotides not matched to a gene: 4. This CDR3 has 16 amino acids.